This paragraph reports one TCR beta chain. Its antigen has not been determined. There are no base qualities to consult, and no much larger clone falls within one base. The V end loses 8 bases and the J end loses 3 bases, and a stretch of 8 bases separates them. The CDR3 sequence holds 12 residues, the cysteine and phenylalanine included. Only the CDR3 region is kept as DNA, spanning 36 bases read in frame from base 1. These data are taken from a study of T cell responses to AZD1222 COVID-19 vaccine listed by TCRdb under 2021. Some background on the complete study: AZD1222 recipients given second doses at about 4 weeks or at about 12 weeks were pooled, since spike-specific TCR depth and breadth were not found to differ between the two schedules. A total of 230 to 250 trial participants underwent TCR sequencing, of whom about 200 had received two doses of AZD1222 and 26 had received two doses of the MenACWY control vaccine. Trial participants were enrolled into age subgroups of 18-55, 56-69 and 70-plus years, which contained about 150, 28 and 57 TCR-sequenced participants, respectively.

The time point label on this specimen signifies: baseline before first vaccination. Vaccinee samples came from UK trials COV001 and COV002, including a single-blind randomized controlled phase 2/3 trial of AZD1222 (ChAdOx1 nCoV-19) in healthy adults. Trial participant PBMC samples were collected at day 0 and day 28 after the second dose for TCRbeta chain sequencing. Beyond this particular receptor, the publication reports: The 56-69-year group was small, and its depth increase did not reach significance, likely because of low power. Only a handful of AZD1222 recipients were SARS-CoV-2 seropositive at baseline, limiting conclusions about previously exposed vaccinees. The whole spike protein was spanned by vaccine-associated CD4 TCRs, and dominant responses were seen in regions 160-218 and 743-854. Epitopes outside the regions mutated in the B.1.351 and B.1.1.7 variants were reportedly recognized by nearly half of the unique spike-specific TCRs. After two AZD1222 doses, spike-specific TCR breadth and depth were significantly higher than at day 0 and than in MenACWY recipients. Most participants were white British and females outnumbered males, and the authors suggested that clonal diversity may have been underestimated. No day 14 peak-response samples were available, so repertoires were characterized only after the peak T cell response.

The CDR3 regions of human TCRbeta chains were subjected to immunosequencing. The source study handled its data this way. TCRs in the repertoires were compared against a reference library of SARS-CoV-2-specific TCRs that had been generated with the MIRA antigen-specificity platform. Breadth meant the fraction of unique TCRs that were SARS-CoV-2-associated, whereas depth meant the fraction of total T cells that were SARS-CoV-2-associated. Using the MIRA data, each spike-specific TCR was assigned both to the spike region to which the TCR was reactive and to a CD4 or CD8 class. Log10-transformed breadth and depth values were compared by one-way ANOVA with Sidak's multiple comparisons tests. TCRdb re-hosts the immuneACCESS table, in-frame sequences only. Its copies lack some clones; in the studies checked, an unresolved V gene accounts for under half of them, and the cause for the rest is not known. V, J and clone size were drawn from that table, and D and trimming were deduced from the DNA. The sample table holds around 91,000 clones, of which around nine tenths were seen once. Roughly a fifth of the sample goes to the ten largest clones.

This clonotype originated in an adult in good health. The sequence joins TRBV12-3 or TRBV12-4 to TRBJ1-5, with no D gene named confidently. The input for sequencing was peripheral blood, taken on day 0 of AZD1222 vaccination. In nucleotides, the sequence is TGTGCCAGCGGGGTCGACAATCAGCCCCAGCATTTT. Its translation reads: CASGVDNQPQHF.